This TCR beta chain was captured by sequencing in a study of blood T cells in healthy people across ages. Study information: Template switching caught about one barcoded beta molecule for each two T cells.

Using a J-beta primer mix together with a sample-barcoded 5' primer, a second PCR was run for about 6 to 12 cycles. TCRdb redid the calling of the 5' RACE reads with MiXCR, one entry per CDR3 protein. The table includes approximately 900,000 distinct CDR3 sequences, about 27% detected once. V lost 1 base to trimming and J lost 0 bases, with 13 bases between them. Germline V gene sequence: CDR1 DFQATT, CDR2 SNEGSKA (reference sequence). The length of the CDR3 is 17 residues. Concerning this clonotype: Its antigen is unidentified.

Study-wide findings and caveats: Older age went with lower TCR beta diversity per million T cells, in a roughly linear way. No one knew whether donors had CMV, which possibly confounded expanded clonotype changes.

The data also belong to a second study, concerning T cells of mothers and their children. Per that study: Researchers report slightly higher, though non-significant, overlap in related mother-child pairs than in unrelated pairs.

This clonotype originated in a woman aged 35 to 49 in good health. Sequencing was carried out using blood. The V call is TRBV20-1, the J call TRBJ1-6; D gene unclear. The CDR3 sequence: CSARVESASSYNSPLHF. For the CDR3, the DNA is TGCAGTGCTAGAGTAGAGAGCGCGAGCTCCTATAATTCACCCCTCCACTTT.